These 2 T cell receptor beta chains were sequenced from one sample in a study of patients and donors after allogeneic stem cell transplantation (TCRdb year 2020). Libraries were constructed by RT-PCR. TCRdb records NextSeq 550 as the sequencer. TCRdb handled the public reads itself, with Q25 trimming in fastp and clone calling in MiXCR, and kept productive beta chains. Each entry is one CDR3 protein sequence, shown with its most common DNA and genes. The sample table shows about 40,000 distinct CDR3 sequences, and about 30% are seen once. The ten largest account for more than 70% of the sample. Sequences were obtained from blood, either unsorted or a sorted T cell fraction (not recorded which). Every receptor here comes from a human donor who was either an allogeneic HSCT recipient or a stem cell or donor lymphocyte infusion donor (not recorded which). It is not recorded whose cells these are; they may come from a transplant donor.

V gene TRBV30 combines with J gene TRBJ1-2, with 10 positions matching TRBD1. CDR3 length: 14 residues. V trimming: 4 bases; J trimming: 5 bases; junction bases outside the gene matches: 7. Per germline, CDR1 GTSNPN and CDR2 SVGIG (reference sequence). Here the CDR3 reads CAWTPGQGFYGYTF. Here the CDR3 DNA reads TGTGCCTGGACCCCGGGACAGGGGTTTTATGGCTACACCTTC.

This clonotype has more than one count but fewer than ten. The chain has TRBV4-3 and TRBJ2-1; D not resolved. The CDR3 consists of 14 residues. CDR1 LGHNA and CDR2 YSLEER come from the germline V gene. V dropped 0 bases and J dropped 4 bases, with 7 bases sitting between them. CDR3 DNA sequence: TGCGCCAGCAGCCAAGATCGGGTATACAATGAGCAGTTCTTC. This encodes CASSQDRVYNEQFF.